This record concerns one T cell receptor beta chain sequence. Its matching antigen is unknown. The germline gives CDR1 SGHRS, CDR2 YFSETQ. The V end lost 6 bases, the J end lost 2 bases, and 14 bases lay between the germline ends. CDR3 length: 14 amino acids. This sample was taken from a study of blood T cells in healthy people across ages. Primers used in a second PCR of roughly 7 to 11 cycles were a sample-barcoded 5' primer and a J-beta primer mix. MiXCR, applied by TCRdb to the 5' RACE reads, yields one record per CDR3 protein. The sample consists of around 900,000 distinct CDR3 sequences, more than 25% of them appearing once. Study-wide results and limits: Measured against age, TCR beta diversity per million T cells decreased in a roughly linear manner. PBMCs went unsorted, and a conclusive naive versus antigen-experienced comparison was therefore prevented.

Sequenced material: blood. J is TRBJ1-2 and V is TRBV5-1; tentative D call: TRBD1 (6 bases). The receptor was isolated from an elderly woman in good health. CDR3 sequence (DNA): TGCGCCAGCAACCTGGACAGTCCGAACTATGGCTACACCTTC. It translates to CASNLDSPNYGYTF.